This T cell receptor beta chain was recovered during a study of blood T cells in healthy people across ages. The CDR3 covers 16 residues. CDR1 MNHEY and CDR2 SVGEGT come from the germline V gene. V lost 6 bases to trimming and J lost 0 bases, with 15 bases between them. A single count supports this clonotype. Primed by a sample-barcoded 5' primer and a J-beta primer mix, a second PCR proceeded for about 6 to 12 cycles. MiXCR, run by TCRdb on the 5' RACE reads, gives a single entry per CDR3 protein. The table records some 560,000 distinct CDR3 sequences, around a quarter of them present only once. The same data also contributed to another study, on T cells of mothers and their children. That paper adds: Random nucleotides (2-4) and sample barcodes were added by the M1S primer used in the second PCR. In unrelated and related pairs, TCR recombination output is shaped in a similar way by thymic selection.

Sequenced material: blood. The sequence was obtained from a boy between 2 and 15 years old in good health. The chain combines TRBV6-2 or TRBV6-3 with TRBJ2-1; D is undetermined. CDR3 in amino acids: CASRGAKASSYNEQFF. CDR3 bases: TGTGCCAGCAGGGGCGCTAAGGCTAGCTCCTACAATGAGCAGTTCTTC.